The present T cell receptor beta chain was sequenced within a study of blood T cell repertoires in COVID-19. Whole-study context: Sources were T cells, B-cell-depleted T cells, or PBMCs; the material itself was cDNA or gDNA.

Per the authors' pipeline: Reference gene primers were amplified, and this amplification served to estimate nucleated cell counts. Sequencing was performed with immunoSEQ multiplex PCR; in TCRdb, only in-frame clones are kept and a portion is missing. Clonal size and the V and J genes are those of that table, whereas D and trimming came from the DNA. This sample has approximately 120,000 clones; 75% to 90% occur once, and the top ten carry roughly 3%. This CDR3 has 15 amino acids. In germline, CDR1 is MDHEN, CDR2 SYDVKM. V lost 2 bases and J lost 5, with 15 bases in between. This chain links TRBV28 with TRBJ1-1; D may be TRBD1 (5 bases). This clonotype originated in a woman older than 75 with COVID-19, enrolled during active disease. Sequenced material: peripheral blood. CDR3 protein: CASSLSRALGTEAFF. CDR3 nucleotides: TGTGCCAGCAGTTTAAGCAGGGCCTTGGGAACTGAAGCTTTCTTT.